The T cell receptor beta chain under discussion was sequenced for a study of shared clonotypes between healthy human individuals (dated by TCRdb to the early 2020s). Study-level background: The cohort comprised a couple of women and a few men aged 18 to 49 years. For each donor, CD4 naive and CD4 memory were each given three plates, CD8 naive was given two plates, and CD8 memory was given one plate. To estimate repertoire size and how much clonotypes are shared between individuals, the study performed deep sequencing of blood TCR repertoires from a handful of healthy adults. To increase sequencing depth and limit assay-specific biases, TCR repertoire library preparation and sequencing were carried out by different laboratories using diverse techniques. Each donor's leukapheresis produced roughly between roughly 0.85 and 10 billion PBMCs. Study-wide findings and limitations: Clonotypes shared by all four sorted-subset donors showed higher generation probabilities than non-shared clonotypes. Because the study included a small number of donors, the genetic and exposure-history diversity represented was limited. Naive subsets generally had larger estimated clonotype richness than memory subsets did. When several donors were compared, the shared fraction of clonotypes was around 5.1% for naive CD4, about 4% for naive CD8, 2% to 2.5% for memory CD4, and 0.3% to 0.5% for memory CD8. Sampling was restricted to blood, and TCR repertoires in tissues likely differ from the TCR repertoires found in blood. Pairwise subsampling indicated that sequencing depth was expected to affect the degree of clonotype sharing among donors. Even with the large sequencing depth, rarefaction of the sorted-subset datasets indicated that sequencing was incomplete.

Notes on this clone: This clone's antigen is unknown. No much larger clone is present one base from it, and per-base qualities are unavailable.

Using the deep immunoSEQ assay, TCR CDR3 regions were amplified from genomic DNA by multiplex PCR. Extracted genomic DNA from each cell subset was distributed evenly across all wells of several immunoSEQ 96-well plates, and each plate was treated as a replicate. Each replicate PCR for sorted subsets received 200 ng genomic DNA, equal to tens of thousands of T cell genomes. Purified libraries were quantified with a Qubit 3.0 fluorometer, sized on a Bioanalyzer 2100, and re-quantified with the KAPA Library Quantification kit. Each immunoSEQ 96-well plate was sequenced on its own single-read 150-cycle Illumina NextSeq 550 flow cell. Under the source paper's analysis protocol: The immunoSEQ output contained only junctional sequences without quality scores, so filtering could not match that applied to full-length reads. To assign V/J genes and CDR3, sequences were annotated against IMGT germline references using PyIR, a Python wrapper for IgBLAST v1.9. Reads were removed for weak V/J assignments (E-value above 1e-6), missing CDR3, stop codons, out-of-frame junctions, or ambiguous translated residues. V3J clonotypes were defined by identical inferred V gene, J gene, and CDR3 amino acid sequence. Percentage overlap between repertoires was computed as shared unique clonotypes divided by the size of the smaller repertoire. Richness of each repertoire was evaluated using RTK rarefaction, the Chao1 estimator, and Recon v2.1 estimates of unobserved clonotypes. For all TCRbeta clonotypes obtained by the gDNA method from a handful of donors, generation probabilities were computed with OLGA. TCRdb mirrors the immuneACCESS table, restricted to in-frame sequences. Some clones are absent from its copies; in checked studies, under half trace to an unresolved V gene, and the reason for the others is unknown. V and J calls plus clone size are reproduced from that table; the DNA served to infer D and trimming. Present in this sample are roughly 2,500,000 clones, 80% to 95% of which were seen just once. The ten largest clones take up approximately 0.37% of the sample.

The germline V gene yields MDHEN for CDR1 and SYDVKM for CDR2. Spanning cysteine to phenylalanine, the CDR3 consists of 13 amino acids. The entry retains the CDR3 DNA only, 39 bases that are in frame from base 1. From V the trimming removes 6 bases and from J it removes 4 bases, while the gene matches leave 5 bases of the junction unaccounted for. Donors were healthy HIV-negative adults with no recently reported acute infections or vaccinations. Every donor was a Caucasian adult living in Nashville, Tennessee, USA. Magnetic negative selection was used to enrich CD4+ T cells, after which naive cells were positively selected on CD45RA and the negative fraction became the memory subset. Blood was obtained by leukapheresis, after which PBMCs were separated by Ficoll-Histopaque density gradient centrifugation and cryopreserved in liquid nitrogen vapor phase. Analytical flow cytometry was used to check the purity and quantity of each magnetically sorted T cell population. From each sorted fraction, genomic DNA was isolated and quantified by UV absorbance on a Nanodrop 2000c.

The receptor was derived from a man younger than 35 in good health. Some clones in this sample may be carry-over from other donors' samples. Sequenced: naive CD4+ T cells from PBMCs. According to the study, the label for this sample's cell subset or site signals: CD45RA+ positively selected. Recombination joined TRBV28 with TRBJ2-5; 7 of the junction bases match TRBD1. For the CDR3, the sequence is CASRMTGLETQYF. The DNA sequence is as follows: TGTGCCAGCAGGATGACAGGGTTAGAGACCCAGTACTTC.